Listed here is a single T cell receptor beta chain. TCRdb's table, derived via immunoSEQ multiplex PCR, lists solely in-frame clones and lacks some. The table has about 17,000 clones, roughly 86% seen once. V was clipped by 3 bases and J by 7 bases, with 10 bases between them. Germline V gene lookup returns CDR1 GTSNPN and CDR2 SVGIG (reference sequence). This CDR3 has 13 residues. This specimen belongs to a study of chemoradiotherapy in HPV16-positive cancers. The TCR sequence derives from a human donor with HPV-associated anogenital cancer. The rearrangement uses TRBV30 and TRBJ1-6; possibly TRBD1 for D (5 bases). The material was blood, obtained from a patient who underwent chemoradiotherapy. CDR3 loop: CAWSQGANSPLHF. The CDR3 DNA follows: TGTGCCTGGAGCCAAGGGGCAAATTCACCCCTCCACTTT.